This TCR beta chain was found in a study of OX40 agonist ivuxolimab in advanced cancers. Using immunoSEQ multiplex PCR, the repertoire was profiled, and TCRdb retains in-frame clones only, with some absent. This table has 82,000 or so clones, 92% appearing once. Per the germline V gene, CDR1 is SEHNR and CDR2 is FQNEAQ (reference sequence). This CDR3 contains 14 residues. The V and J ends lost 5 bases and 4 bases, in that order; junction bases with no gene match: 2. V and J are TRBV7-9 and TRBJ1-1, with 12 bases lining up with TRBD1. The TCR originated in an adult with an advanced solid tumor such as melanoma, head and neck, liver or kidney cancer. The sample consisted of CD4+ or CD8+ T cells sorted from blood, taken in a trial of the OX40 agonist ivuxolimab. CDR3 loop: CASSPGQGATEAFF. The CDR3 bases are TGTGCCAGCAGCCCGGGACAGGGGGCCACTGAAGCTTTCTTT.